Presented here are 26 T cell receptor delta chains from one specimen sequenced in a study of gamma-delta T cells after stem cell transplantation. TCRdb fed the RT-PCR reads into CATT to redo clone calling. Altogether 1,200 or so delta-chain clones are present, 2% to 2.5% being singletons, with the ten largest covering around 30%. Sample: gamma-delta T cells. The source is a human donor. It is not recorded whose cells these are; they may come from a transplant donor.

This clone appeared a few times. TCRdb has a much larger clone's protein, which differs at residue 16 from the translation of this DNA, likely because of a read error; what is shown is the protein translated from the DNA. This sequence joins TRDV2 and TRDJ3; 8 bases match TRDD3. This CDR3 is 19 amino acids long. Germline V gives CDR1 GEAIGNYY, CDR2 EKD. The CDR3 sequence: CACDTPGGPSSWDTRRMFF. The CDR3 DNA follows: TGTGCCTGTGACACCCCTGGGGGACCGAGCTCCTGGGACACCCGACGGATGTTTTTC.

This clone is labeled medium-sized. With only one base between it and a far larger clone, this is likely a read error. The chain couples TRDV2 to TRDJ1; TRDD3 is a possible D gene (5 bases). Per the germline V gene, CDR1 is GEAIGNYY and CDR2 is EKD. This CDR3 has 19 residues. The CDR3 DNA follows: TGTGCCCGTGACACTGTTGAGAAAATTCAGCGGGGGTCGGACGATAAACTCATCTTT. The encoded protein is CARDTVEKIQRGSDDKLIF.

There are a few counts of this clone. TCRdb assigns this DNA the protein of a much larger clone, which departs from its translation at residue 15; this likely reflects a read error, and the protein shown comes from translating the DNA. The chain carries TRDV2 and TRDJ3; the match to TRDD3 covers 11 bases. The CDR3 spans 19 residues. The germline V gene encodes CDR1 GEAIGNYY and CDR2 EKD. CDR3 DNA: TGTGCCTGTGACACCGCTGGGGGATACCCGGACTGGGACACCCAACAGATGTTTTTC. The encoded protein is CACDTAGGYPDWDTQQMFF.

With respect to this clone: A far more abundant clone sits one base away, making this likely a read error. This chain uses TRDV2 with TRDJ1; 7 nucleotides align to TRDD3. The CDR3 sequence is 21 residues long. Germline V CDR1 and CDR2: GEAIGNYY, EKD. CDR3 sequence (DNA): TGTGCCTGTGACACGGTATCCGGGGGACCCACAAGGGGGGATGACACCGATAATCTCATCTTT. The encoded protein is CACDTVSGGPTRGDDTDNLIF.

By proportion, this clone is large. The same CDR3 arises from other DNA sequences in this sample as well. The gene calls are TRDV2 and TRDJ1; 9 bases fit TRDD3. V lost 0 bases and J lost 0; bases outside the gene matches: 7. The germline V gene has CDR1 GEAIGNYY and CDR2 EKD. The CDR3 length is 17 residues. CDR3 in amino acids: CACDTAGGLRYTDKLIF. In nucleotides, the CDR3 is TGTGCCTGTGACACCGCTGGGGGATTAAGGTACACCGATAAACTCATCTTT.

This clone was seen a few times. A far larger clone is one nucleotide away, so this likely arose from a read error. In the same sample, other DNA sequences code for this CDR3. This chain links TRDV2 with TRDJ3; 13 nucleotides align to TRDD3. The CDR3 is 20 residues long. The germline V gene encodes CDR1 GEAIGNYY and CDR2 EKD. Germline trimming cut 1 base from V and 1 base from J; bases unmatched to any gene: 6. In nucleotides, the CDR3 is TGTGCCTGTGACACTGCCACTGGGGGATACGGGTCCTGGGACACCCGACAGATGTTTTTC. This sequence encodes CACDTATGGYGSWDTRQMFF.

In the case of this clone: The protein recorded in TCRdb matches a much larger clone and deviates from this DNA's translation at residue 2, suggesting a read error; the protein here is obtained by translating the DNA. The chain is built from TRDV2 and TRDJ1, with TRDD3 as a possible D gene (6 bases). CDR3 size: 15 residues. Germline V CDR1 and CDR2: GEAIGNYY, EKD. The CDR3: CSCDTVGGYTDKLIF. The CDR3, as DNA: TGTTCCTGTGACACCGTGGGGGGCTACACCGATAAACTCATCTTT.

Of note for this clone: The amino acid sequence in TCRdb belongs to a much larger clone and departs from this DNA's translation at residue 13, likely a sequencing read error; the sequence shown is translated from the DNA. CDR3: CACDTVLRLPQNEKLIF. The CDR3 bases are TGTGCCTGTGACACCGTCCTCCGTCTCCCGCAAAACGAAAAACTCATCTTT. The rearrangement uses TRDV2 and TRDJ1, with D unresolved. Germline CDR1 GEAIGNYY, CDR2 EKD. This CDR3 has 17 residues. V was shortened by 0 bases and J by 8 bases, with 24 bases between the two germline ends.

This clone was seen more than once but under ten times. TCRdb pairs this DNA with a much larger clone's protein that differs at residue 4, likely a read error; the protein shown was translated from the DNA. This chain joins TRDV2 and TRDJ1, with 11 bases fitting TRDD3. With V trimmed by 4 bases and J by 1 base, 10 bases remained unmatched. Germline assignment: CDR1 GEAIGNYY and CDR2 EKD. The CDR3 has 17 amino acids. This CDR3 is CACEALGDTVGTDKLIF. The DNA of the CDR3 is TGTGCCTGTGAAGCATTGGGGGATACGGTCGGCACCGATAAACTCATCTTT.

Remarks on this clone: TCRdb shows a much larger clone's protein in place of this DNA's translation, and the two differ at residue 13, likely through a read error; the protein shown is translated from the DNA. The rearrangement joins TRDV2 to TRDJ1, with D possibly matching TRDD3 (5 bases). V lost 0 bases and J 0 bases, leaving 25 bases between the germline ends. Germline V gives CDR1 GEAIGNYY, CDR2 EKD. This CDR3 has 20 amino acids. CDR3 residues: CACDTVVERGSPVYTDKLIF. The CDR3, as DNA: TGTGCCTGTGACACCGTGGTGGAAAGGGGGTCCCCCGTATACACCGATAAACTCATCTTT.

This clone has at least ten counts. A far larger clone is one base from this, pointing to a likely read error. The J gene is TRDJ3, the V gene TRDV2, with D tentatively TRDD3 (6 bases). The CDR3 loop spans 19 amino acids. From germline, CDR1 is GEAIGNYY and CDR2 EKD. CDR3 coding DNA: TGTGCCCGTGACAGAGTGGCTGGGGAAAGCTCCTGGGACACCCGACAGATGTTTTTC. Translating it yields CARDRVAGESSWDTRQMFF.

This clone was seen more than once but under ten times. The protein TCRdb gives is from a much larger clone and does not agree with this DNA's translation at residue 3, likely a read error; the protein shown here comes from the DNA. The genes are TRDV2 and TRDJ1; 8 bases map to TRDD3. The germline V gene encodes CDR1 GEAIGNYY and CDR2 EKD. This CDR3 is built from 18 residues. The CDR3 bases are TGTGCCTATGACACCGTCCTGGGGGAACCCACGTACACCGATAAACTCATCTTT. Translated, it gives CAYDTVLGEPTYTDKLIF.

This clone occurred a few times. TCRdb assigns this DNA the protein of a much larger clone, which departs from its translation at residue 3; this likely reflects a read error, and the protein shown comes from translating the DNA. The chain is built from TRDV2 and TRDJ1; unclear D gene. CDR3 length: 17 amino acids. In germline, CDR1 is GEAIGNYY, CDR2 EKD. DNA for the CDR3: TGTGCCTATGACACCGTCCTCCGTCTCCCGCAAAACGATAAACTCATCTTT. Its protein is CAYDTVLRLPQNDKLIF.

Concerning this clone: A far more abundant clone sits one base away, making this likely a read error. The chain has TRDV2 and TRDJ1; D uncertain. V lost 0 bases and J 0 bases, leaving 31 bases between the germline ends. Germline V gene sequence: CDR1 GEAIGNYY, CDR2 EKD. The CDR3 is 22 amino acids. The CDR3 protein is CACDTVLSRSAGPQGHTDKLIF. CDR3 in DNA: TGTGCCTGTGACACCGTTCTCAGCAGATCGGCTGGTCCTCAGGGGCACACCGATAAACTCATCTTT.

This clone was seen a few times. The translation of this DNA and the TCRdb protein of a much larger clone differ at residue 14, probably owing to a read error; the protein shown here is translated from the DNA. The J gene is TRDJ1, the V gene TRDV2; D gene ambiguous. Germline-derived CDR1 and CDR2 are GEAIGNYY and EKD. This CDR3 has 17 amino acids. The CDR3 bases are TGTGCCTGTGACACCGTCCTCCGTCTCCCGCAAAACGATAGACTCATCTTT. Residues: CACDTVLRLPQNDRLIF.

The chain is built from TRDV2 and TRDJ1; tentative D call: TRDD3 (6 bases). Per the germline V gene, CDR1 is GEAIGNYY and CDR2 is EKD. CDR3 size: 17 residues. Deletions cut 0 bases from V and 2 bases from J, with 18 bases between. The CDR3 DNA sequence: TGTGCCTGTGACACCGTGGGGGGCCTAGGCTTTACCGATAAACTCATCTTT. Amino acid sequence: CACDTVGGLGFTDKLIF.

A note on this clone: A far larger clone is just one base off, so this is likely a read error. Other DNA sequences of this sample code for an identical CDR3. The gene calls are TRDV2 and TRDJ1; 11 positions agree with TRDD3. V lost 3 bases, J lost 1 base, and 6 bases stayed unmatched. The CDR3 is made up of 16 amino acids. Germline V gene lookup returns CDR1 GEAIGNYY and CDR2 EKD. CDR3 nucleotide sequence: TGTGCCTGTGACCTGCTGGGGGATACCGCCACCGATAAACTCATCTTT. Amino acids: CACDLLGDTATDKLIF.

Comment on this clone: A read error is likely here: a far larger clone is one base away. The same CDR3 is also encoded by other DNA sequences in this sample. V and J are TRDV2 and TRDJ3, with TRDD3 matching over 13 bases. Germline CDR1 reads GEAIGNYY; CDR2 reads EKD. Germline trimming cut 0 bases from V and 1 base from J; bases unmatched to any gene: 5. This CDR3 is built from 20 residues. CDR3 sequence reads: CACDTATGGYESWDTRQMFF. CDR3 nucleotides: TGTGCCTGTGACACCGCCACTGGGGGATACGAGTCCTGGGACACCCGACAGATGTTTTTC.

As for this clone: Translating this DNA gives a protein that differs at residue 17 from the TCRdb one, which belongs to a much larger clone; a read error is likely, and the protein shown is this translation. At the DNA level, this CDR3 is encoded by other sequences in the same sample as well. The rearrangement links TRDV2 to TRDJ1; D is possibly TRDD3 (5 bases). This CDR3 is built from 19 residues. The germline CDR1 and CDR2 sequences are GEAIGNYY and EKD. The CDR3 loop is CACDTVEKIQRGSDDKPIF. In nucleotides, the CDR3 is TGTGCCTGTGACACTGTTGAGAAAATTCAGCGGGGGTCGGACGATAAACCCATCTTT.

This clone was found a few times. The protein TCRdb lists belongs to a much larger clone and differs from this DNA's translation at residue 5, which points to a read error; the protein shown is made from the DNA. The gene calls are TRDV2 and TRDJ3; 12 bases are shared with TRDD3. Trimming at V came to 3 bases and at J to 0 bases, leaving 8 bases not matched to a gene. This CDR3 is 20 amino acids long. Germline loops: CDR1 GEAIGNYY, CDR2 EKD. CDR3 loop: CACDPGVWGIRSWDTRQMFF. CDR3 DNA sequence: TGTGCCTGTGACCCCGGAGTCTGGGGGATACGCTCCTGGGACACCCGACAGATGTTTTTC.

This clone appeared a few times. TCRdb's protein, taken from a much larger clone, differs from this DNA's translation at residue 15, likely owing to a read error; the protein displayed comes from the DNA. The rearrangement links TRDV2 to TRDJ1; TRDD3 agrees at 8 bases. V lost 0 bases and J lost 6; bases outside the gene matches: 23. CDR3 length equals 20 residues. Germline V gene sequence: CDR1 GEAIGNYY, CDR2 EKD. The CDR3 sequence: CACDTLTPQDFEGDSYKLIF. The CDR3 region has the DNA TGTGCCTGTGACACCCTAACCCCTCAAGACTTCGAGGGGGATAGTTATAAACTCATCTTT.

By sample share, this clone is medium-sized. A clone one base away is much larger, so this may be a read error. The chain links TRDV2 to TRDJ1; the match to TRDD3 covers 7 bases. This CDR3 spans 18 amino acids. CDR1 and CDR2 from the germline V gene are GEAIGNYY and EKD. The CDR3 region has the DNA TGTGCCTGTGACGCCATGATGGGGGACACTCCTCACACCGATAAACACATCTTT. It yields the protein CACDAMMGDTPHTDKHIF.

Points on this clone: This sequence is one base from a far larger clone and is likely a read error. This specimen includes other DNA sequences encoding the same CDR3. J is TRDJ1 and V is TRDV2; 9 bases agree with TRDD3. V was pared by 0 bases and J by 8 bases, with 18 bases of the junction left unmatched. CDR1 and CDR2 from the germline V gene are GEAIGNYY and EKD. This CDR3 region has 18 residues. The DNA of the CDR3 is TGTGCCTGTGACACCCTAGACCTGGGGGATTCCCCTGGCGGCAAACTCATCTTT. It yields the protein CACDTLDLGDSPGGKLIF.

A note on this clone: The protein held in TCRdb is that of a much larger clone and does not match this DNA's translation at residue 5, likely because of a read error; the protein shown is translated from the DNA. This rearrangement joins TRDV2 to TRDJ1; a weak D match, TRDD3 (5 bases). This CDR3 is 19 amino acids long. The V and J ends lost 3 bases and 4 bases respectively, with 29 bases between them. Germline CDR1 and CDR2: GEAIGNYY and EKD. CDR3 loop: CACDAVEKIQRGSDDKLIF. Written as DNA, the CDR3 is TGTGCCTGTGACGCTGTTGAGAAAATTCAGCGGGGGTCGGACGATAAACTCATCTTT.

A few counts support this clone. Only one base separates this from a far larger clonotype, so it likely reflects a read error. The same CDR3 is also encoded by other DNA sequences in this sample. The chain recombines TRDV2 with TRDJ4; TRDD3 matches 7 bases. V lost 1 base and J lost 0; bases outside the gene matches: 10. This CDR3 contains 16 residues. The germline V gene encodes CDR1 GEAIGNYY and CDR2 EKD. DNA of the CDR3: TGTGCCTGTGACACGCTAGTGGGGGACGAAACCAGACCCCTGATCTTT. Translated, it gives CACDTLVGDETRPLIF.

Turning to this clone: The protein in TCRdb stems from a much larger clone and differs at residue 4 from this DNA's translation, likely a read error; here the protein is translated from the DNA. This sequence joins TRDV2 and TRDJ3, with 11 bases lining up with TRDD3. CDR1 and CDR2 from the germline V gene are GEAIGNYY and EKD. The CDR3 runs 19 residues. The CDR3 DNA sequence: TGTGCCTGTAACACCGCTGGGGGATACCCGGACTGGGACACCCGACAGATGTTTTTC. Its protein product is CACNTAGGYPDWDTRQMFF.